This T cell receptor (beta chain) originates from a study of T cell repertoires in cytomegalovirus infection. The wider study: Signatures in public TCR beta sequences pointed to both CMV infection and matching HLA type.

One entry per CDR3 protein, called by TCRdb with MiXCR from the reads. The sample has roughly 500,000 distinct CDR3 sequences, about 11% seen once. General observations from the study: Ex vivo responses were dominated by HLA-C-restricted CMV-specific TCR beta clonotypes. CMV carriers having the relevant HLA were flagged by cumulative public TCR beta family frequency.

V was cut by 2 bases and J by 4 bases, with 11 bases left in between. Germline CDR1 SGHVS, CDR2 FQNEAQ. CDR3 length equals 14 residues. This clonotype has ten or more counts. Antigen: not known. The V gene is TRBV7-8, the J gene TRBJ1-2; D unresolved. The sequence was obtained from a human donor in good health (CMV status not recorded). Some clones in this sample may be carry-over from other donors' samples. The sequencing input was PBMCs. CDR3 sequence: CASSLQEGGYGYTF. CDR3 nucleotides: TGTGCCAGCAGCTTACAAGAGGGCGGCTATGGCTACACCTTC.